These 30 T cell receptor beta chains originate from one sample sequenced in a study of STAT5B mutations in CD4+ large granular lymphocyte leukemia. Sequenced by immunoSEQ multiplex PCR; TCRdb stores in-frame clones only, minus some. The sample consists of about 48,000 clones, 70% of them appearing once. Sequencing was carried out using CD4+ T cells from blood buffy coats. The receptors derive from a human donor in good health.

The rearrangement links TRBV5-1 to TRBJ1-2, with a tentative D call TRBD1 (5 bases). Trimming left V 0 bases short and J 8 bases short, with 14 bases between. The CDR3 has 14 residues. Germline CDR1 reads SGHRS; CDR2 reads YFSETQ. This CDR3 reads CASSLARDGRGYTF. CDR3 in DNA: TGCGCCAGCAGCTTGGCCCGGGACGGACGGGGCTACACCTTC.

This rearrangement joins TRBV5-1 to TRBJ1-3; D gene unclear. The V and J ends lost 0 bases and 1 base respectively, with 8 bases between them. Germline V CDR1 and CDR2: SGHRS, YFSETQ. CDR3 length: 15 residues. The CDR3: CASSLEVLSGNTIYF. CDR3 in DNA: TGCGCCAGCAGCTTGGAAGTCCTATCTGGAAACACCATATATTTT.

This chain joins TRBV10-3 and TRBJ1-5; tentative D call: TRBD1 (5 bases). Germline V gene data show CDR1 as ENHRY and CDR2 as SYGVKD. This CDR3 contains 13 residues. V dropped 10 bases and J dropped 0 bases, with 10 bases sitting between them. CDR3 nucleotides: TGTGCCAGTAGGGACGGTAGCAATCAGCCCCAGCATTTT. It is translated as CASRDGSNQPQHF.

This chain links TRBV6-5 with TRBJ1-2; D remains unclear. V shed 2 bases and J shed 5 bases, with 9 bases lying between them. The CDR3 is 13 residues long. The germline V gene encodes CDR1 MNHEY and CDR2 SVGAGI. This CDR3 reads CASSYEQFYGYTF. The CDR3, as DNA: TGTGCCAGCAGTTACGAACAGTTTTATGGCTACACCTTC.

The chain links TRBV7-2 to TRBJ2-5; 10 bases are shared with TRBD2. Losses at the gene ends were 5 bases for V and 5 bases for J; bases not matched to a gene: 11. The CDR3 has 16 residues. Germline V gene sequence: CDR1 SGHTA, CDR2 FQGNSA. The CDR3 DNA reads TGTGCCAGCAGCACCCAATCTGGACTAGCGGCCGAGACCCAGTACTTC. It yields the protein CASSTQSGLAAETQYF. Looking up the rest from reference TRBV7-2 and TRBJ2-5 gives the full variable domain: GAGVSQSPSNKVTEKGKDVELRCDPISGHTALYWYRQSLGQGLEFLIYFQGNSAPDKSGLPSDRFSAERTGGSVSTLTIQRTQQEDSAVYLCASSTQSGLAAETQYFGPGTRLLVL.

The V call is TRBV29-1, the J call TRBJ2-1; 9 bases line up with TRBD2. The CDR3 runs 13 residues. Germline values: CDR1 SQVTM, CDR2 ANQGSEA. J was trimmed by 9 bases and V by 0 bases; bases with no gene match: 3. The CDR3 protein is CSVEEAGGFEQFF. For the CDR3, the DNA is TGCAGCGTTGAAGAGGCGGGGGGGTTTGAGCAGTTCTTC.

The V and J genes are TRBV7-9 and TRBJ1-1; D gene uncertain. The CDR3 is made up of 13 amino acids. Germline CDR1 SEHNR, CDR2 FQNEAQ (reference sequence). The ends were cut back, 1 base at V and 0 bases at J, with 3 bases in the middle. CDR3 in DNA: TGTGCCAGCAGCTTAGTGGTGAACACTGAAGCTTTCTTT. Translated: CASSLVVNTEAFF.

The chain employs TRBV7-2 and TRBJ2-5; the D gene is possibly TRBD2 (7 bases). With 2 bases removed from V and 3 bases from J, the gap between germline ends came to 16 bases. The CDR3 has 16 residues. Germline V gene sequence: CDR1 SGHTA, CDR2 FQGNSA. Here the CDR3 reads CASSLNAGAAKETQYF. CDR3 DNA sequence: TGTGCCAGCAGCTTAAATGCGGGGGCCGCGAAAGAGACCCAGTACTTC.

This chain joins TRBV5-1 and TRBJ2-2, with 9 bases aligning to TRBD2. Germline assignment: CDR1 SGHRS and CDR2 YFSETQ. The J segment lost 2 bases and the V segment lost 4 bases, leaving 3 bases of the junction unmatched. The CDR3 has 15 amino acids. CDR3 sequence (DNA): TGCGCCAGCAGCCCGACTAGCGGAAACACCGGGGAGCTGTTTTTT. Residues: CASSPTSGNTGELFF.

This CDR3 reads CASSPRGTSFGPFNEQFF. CDR3 bases: TGTGCCAGCAGCCCCCGAGGGACAAGCTTTGGGCCTTTCAATGAGCAGTTCTTC. This chain uses TRBV11-2 with TRBJ2-1, with D possibly being TRBD1 (6 bases). V dropped 5 bases and J dropped 6 bases, with 26 bases sitting between them. The CDR3 length is 18 residues. From germline, CDR1 is SGHAT and CDR2 FQNNGV.

This clone turned up a few times. The V and J genes are TRBV2 and TRBJ1-1; possibly TRBD1 for D (6 bases). V lost 7 bases and J lost 4, with 16 bases in between. The germline gives CDR1 SNHLY, CDR2 FYNNEI. The CDR3 extends over 14 amino acids. Here the CDR3 reads CASKGDYVGTEAFF. CDR3 bases: TGTGCCAGCAAGGGGGACTATGTGGGCACTGAAGCTTTCTTT. Drawing the rest from reference TRBV2 and TRBJ1-1, the complete variable domain is EPEVTQTPSHQVTQMGQEVILRCVPISNHLYFYWYRQILGQKVEFLVSFYNNEISEKSEIFDDQFSVERPDGSNFTLKIRSTKLEDSAMYFCASKGDYVGTEAFFGQGTRLTVV.

This clone was counted only a few times. V is TRBV7-8 and J is TRBJ1-5, with a tentative D call TRBD1 (6 bases). Germline V lookup: CDR1 SGHVS, CDR2 FQNEAQ. V was pared by 1 base and J by 0 bases, with 7 bases between. The CDR3 sequence is 15 residues long. CDR3 protein: CASSLGTDSNQPQHF. The CDR3 bases are TGTGCCAGCAGCTTAGGGACAGATAGCAATCAGCCCCAGCATTTT.

This clone appeared once. This chain connects TRBV21-1 to TRBJ1-5; the table names TRBD1, a call not compared with the DNA. TRBV21-1 is tagged as a pseudogene. The CDR3 sequence is 16 residues long. This CDR3 reads CASSKDPGQSNQPQHF. As DNA, the CDR3 is TGTGCCAGCAGCAAAGATCCGGGACAGAGCAATCAGCCCCAGCATTTT.

This clone was detected a few times. This rearrangement joins TRBV5-1 to TRBJ1-2, with TRBD1 matching 9 bases. Germline loops: CDR1 SGHRS, CDR2 YFSETQ. The junction had 2 bases not matched to a gene; V was cut back by 4 bases and J by 4 bases. CDR3 length: 13 amino acids. CDR3 region: CASSEGQGYGYTF. For the CDR3, the DNA is TGCGCCAGCAGCGAGGGACAGGGCTATGGCTACACCTTC.

The rearrangement joins TRBV29-1 to TRBJ2-5; TRBD1 matches at 8 bases. V dropped 6 bases and J dropped 5; count of bases not matched to a gene: 11. The CDR3 runs 14 residues. Per germline, CDR1 SQVTM and CDR2 ANQGSEA. The CDR3 DNA follows: TGCAGCGTAGCGAGGACAGGGAGCGGGGAGACCCAGTACTTC. Protein: CSVARTGSGETQYF.

V gene TRBV6-5 combines with J gene TRBJ2-1; D may be TRBD1 (6 bases). The V gene lost 2 bases and the J gene lost 10 bases, with 15 bases spanning the gap. CDR1 MNHEY and CDR2 SVGAGI come from the germline V gene. The CDR3 is made up of 14 amino acids. The CDR3 DNA follows: TGTGCCAGCAGTTACGGCAGGGGCTTGGAGGAGCAGTTCTTC. Its protein product is CASSYGRGLEEQFF.

The chain couples TRBV19 to TRBJ2-2; a weak D match, TRBD2 (6 bases). V gave up 0 bases and J gave up 3 bases, with 17 bases separating them. Germline V CDR1 and CDR2: LNHDA, SQIVND (reference sequence). The CDR3 covers 18 residues. CDR3 nucleotide sequence: TGTGCCAGTAGTATAGATGGGCCGGCGGGGAGCTACACCGGGGAGCTGTTTTTT. Translating it yields CASSIDGPAGSYTGELFF.

This clone was seen a handful of times. The V and J genes are TRBV5-1 and TRBJ2-3, with D possibly being TRBD1 (5 bases). The length of the CDR3 is 12 residues. The V gene lost 1 base and the J gene lost 8 bases, with 8 bases spanning the gap. Germline assignment: CDR1 SGHRS and CDR2 YFSETQ. CDR3 bases: TGCGCCAGCAGCTTGAGTGGGGCTACGCAGTATTTT. Its protein is CASSLSGATQYF.

This clone has just a few counts. The chain is built from TRBV19 and TRBJ2-1; 9 bases are a match to TRBD2. This CDR3 comprises 14 residues. V shed 7 bases and J 2 bases; nucleotides not matched to a gene: 3. The germline V gene has CDR1 LNHDA and CDR2 SQIVND (reference sequence). CDR3 in amino acids: CASTPSGAYNEQFF. The CDR3 bases are TGTGCCAGTACCCCTAGCGGGGCCTACAATGAGCAGTTCTTC.

The rearrangement links TRBV7-9 to TRBJ1-4, with unresolved D. The length of the CDR3 is 15 residues. Trimming shortened V by 5 bases and J by 4 bases, and 14 bases separated the two germline ends. Per germline, CDR1 SEHNR and CDR2 FQNEAQ (reference sequence). CDR3: CASSQEQLHNEKLFF. The CDR3 bases are TGTGCCAGCAGCCAAGAGCAGTTGCATAATGAAAAACTGTTTTTT.

This clone was seen more than once but under ten times. V and J are TRBV10-3 and TRBJ1-1, with no clear D. Germline V gene sequence: CDR1 ENHRY, CDR2 SYGVKD. This CDR3 is 14 amino acids long. Trimming took 7 bases from V and 0 from J, leaving 12 bases between them. CDR3 DNA: TGTGCCATCAAGGAGACGGATATGAACACTGAAGCTTTCTTT. Translated: CAIKETDMNTEAFF.

The V and J genes are TRBV14 and TRBJ2-4, with a possible D match to TRBD2 (6 bases). This CDR3 comprises 16 residues. From germline, CDR1 is SGHDN and CDR2 FVKESK. V dropped 6 bases and J dropped 3 bases, with 18 bases sitting between them. CDR3 in amino acids: CASSHSGEAFKNIQYF. Written as DNA, the CDR3 is TGTGCCAGCAGTCACTCGGGGGAAGCCTTCAAAAACATTCAGTACTTC.

This clone was seen more than once but under ten times. The CDR3 DNA reads as TGTGCCAGCAGCTTAGCCCGACAGGGGGACGGAAATGAGCAGTTCTTC. Translated, it gives CASSLARQGDGNEQFF. The V and J genes are TRBV7-9 and TRBJ2-1; 9 bases map to TRBD1. Per the germline V gene, CDR1 is SEHNR and CDR2 is FQNEAQ (reference sequence). With 0 bases clipped from V and 7 bases from J, the junction kept 7 bases outside the gene matches. This CDR3 has 16 amino acids. The whole variable domain, filled in from reference TRBV7-9 and TRBJ2-1, reads DTGVSQNPRHKITKRGQNVTFRCDPISEHNRLYWYRQTLGQGPEFLTYFQNEAQLEKSRLLSDRFSAERPKGSFSTLEIQRTEQGDSAMYLCASSLARQGDGNEQFFGPGTRLTVL.

The chain recombines TRBV5-6 with TRBJ1-6; no clear D gene. V was cut by 0 bases and J by 7 bases, with 5 bases left in between. Germline CDR1 SGHDT, CDR2 YYEEEE. The length of the CDR3 is 13 residues. CDR3 sequence: CASSLEENSPLHF. The DNA for the CDR3 is TGTGCCAGCAGCTTGGAAGAGAATTCACCCCTCCACTTT.

The V gene is TRBV2, the J gene TRBJ2-2; D may be TRBD2 (6 bases). The germline V and J ends were trimmed by 2 bases and 7 bases, with 8 bases remaining between them. The CDR3 length is 13 residues. Germline lookup yields CDR1 SNHLY and CDR2 FYNNEI. CDR3 nucleotides: TGTGCCAGCAGTGAATGGGGGGACGGGGAGCTGTTTTTT. Amino acid sequence: CASSEWGDGELFF.

V gene TRBV4-2 combines with J gene TRBJ2-5, with TRBD1 as a possible D gene (5 bases). Germline CDR1 reads LGHNA; CDR2 reads YNFKEQ. This CDR3 has 18 amino acids. V was cut by 0 bases and J by 0 bases, with 17 bases left in between. The CDR3: CASSQESNLQGYQETQYF. DNA for the CDR3: TGTGCCAGCAGCCAAGAATCCAACCTCCAGGGATACCAAGAGACCCAGTACTTC.

The V and J genes are TRBV6-1 and TRBJ1-2, with 8 bases fitting TRBD1. CDR3 size: 14 residues. The germline gives CDR1 MNHNS, CDR2 SASEGT. With V trimmed by 6 bases and J by 0 bases, 3 bases remained unmatched. The CDR3 is CASRQGAPNYGYTF. As DNA, the CDR3 is TGTGCCAGCAGGCAGGGGGCACCTAACTATGGCTACACCTTC.

The chain uses TRBV7-8 and TRBJ2-1, with a weak D call TRBD2 (5 bases). Germline CDR1 is SGHVS and CDR2 is FQNEAQ. CDR3 length equals 12 residues. V was pared by 5 bases and J by 10 bases, with 12 bases between. The CDR3 nucleotides read TGTGCCAGCAGCAAGTCTGGCGGGGAGCAGTTCTTC. Its translation: CASSKSGGEQFF.

V is TRBV10-2 and J is TRBJ1-5; tentative D call: TRBD1 (6 bases). The CDR3 has 18 residues. The germline V and J ends were trimmed by 0 bases and 1 base, with 16 bases remaining between them. Germline V gene sequence: CDR1 WSHSY, CDR2 SAAADI. The CDR3 protein is CASSESAVGQGSNQPQHF. CDR3 DNA sequence: TGCGCCAGCAGTGAGTCGGCCGTTGGTCAGGGGAGCAATCAGCCCCAGCATTTT.

This clone was picked up one time. The genes are TRBV6-1 and TRBJ2-1; a weak D match, TRBD2 (6 bases). The CDR3 runs 13 residues. Germline CDR1 is MNHNS and CDR2 is SASEGT. The germline V and J ends were trimmed by 2 bases and 12 bases, with 14 bases remaining between them. This chain's CDR3 is CASSEFSGVGQFF. CDR3 nucleotide sequence: TGTGCCAGCAGTGAATTTTCGGGGGTAGGGCAGTTCTTC.